These T cell receptor beta chains were read from a single sample in a study of T cells in Graves' hyperthyroidism and ophthalmopathy. TCRdb recomputed calls from the multiplex PCR reads with MiXCR, one row per CDR3 protein. The repertoire holds some 500,000 distinct CDR3 sequences, 13% to 15% seen once, with over 15% in the top ten. Material: blood. These receptors were obtained from a woman aged 18 to 35 with Graves' hyperthyroidism. Each CDR3 is given with its conserved first and last residue.

>TRBV5-1
CASSRIAGLGSGEQYF
>TRBV19
CASSITLLAPAYEQYF
>TRBV10-3
CAITRGLEGYTF
>TRBV15
CATRSDRGSTEAFF
>TRBV20-1
CSSHGFGSYEQFF
>TRBV30
CAWSRREIHGYTF
>TRBV7-3
CASSLTSSLDTWNTEAFF
>TRBV30
CASGQSNQPQHF
>TRBV7-3
CASSAFPTDTQYF
>TRBV12-3/TRBV12-4
CASSEGLSYEQYF
>TRBV28
CASSSTGGGANGYTF
>TRBV6-1
CASTPPEAFF
>TRBV6-1
CASSYAQGYQPQHF
>TRBV7-3
CASSLNRDRDNEQFF
>TRBV7-7
CASSLALQGGYNEQFF
>TRBV2
CASSTKGGSAGYTF
>TRBV7-3
CASSLGSVDTGELFF
>TRBV6-6
CASSYAGTSGGTQYF
>TRBV5-4
CASSFGRSNYGYTF
>TRBV6-1
CASSEVRGSEAFF
>TRBV11-2
CASTRFGFSTGELFF
>TRBV3-1
CASSHGGPYEQYF
>TRBV2
CASSDASQVGADTEAFF
>TRBV28
CASSPTGGGEQYF
>TRBV30
CAWRDTEAFF
>TRBV12-3/TRBV12-4
CASSLGLSGNTIYF
>TRBV5-6
CASRIISGTPHNEQFF
>TRBV7-9
CASSVGTASYEQYF